In its sample, the clone carrying this T cell receptor (beta chain) was seen once. Its antigen is still unknown. Naive CD8 cells, CD45RO-negative and positively selected for CCR7, excluded terminally differentiated effector memory CD45RA+ cells. These data originate in a study of shared clonotypes between healthy human individuals. Study-level information: Each donor contributed plates that comprised three CD4 naive, three CD4 memory, two CD8 naive and one CD8 memory.

Notes on the study in general: The donor pool, a small one, limited the genetic and exposure-history diversity represented. Researchers found naive subsets generally carried larger estimated richness than memory subsets.

The authors' processing: ImmunoSEQ supplied junction-only sequences lacking quality scores, so filtering was different. The data were produced by immunoSEQ multiplex PCR, yet TCRdb's version contains in-frame clones alone and is incomplete. Clone size and V and J calls were adopted from that table, with D and trimming inferred from the DNA. This table has 1.5 million to 2.5 million clones, less than 95% appearing once. CDR1 and CDR2 (germline): MGHRA, YSYEKL. With 6 bases clipped from V and 5 bases from J, the junction kept 9 bases outside the gene matches. This CDR3 contains 14 residues. The sequencing input was naive CD8+ T cells sorted from blood. The rearrangement uses TRBV4-1 and TRBJ2-7, with 8 bases that match TRBD1. The sequence derives from a man aged 18-30 years in good health. The CDR3 spells CASSQRTGNHEQYF. CDR3 DNA: TGCGCCAGCAGTCAAAGGACAGGGAACCACGAGCAGTACTTC.